These T cell receptor beta chains were read from a single sample in a study of CD8 T cells in Susac syndrome. TCRdb re-called the immunoSEQ multiplex PCR reads through MiXCR, storing one row per CDR3 protein. The repertoire holds 100,000 to 150,000 distinct CDR3 sequences, with over 85% as singletons. What was sequenced was CD8+ T cells from PBMCs. The receptor source for this set is a human donor with Susac syndrome. CDR3s leave out the opening cysteine and the closing phenylalanine or tryptophan. Fields, in order: CDR3 protein, V gene, J gene, CDR3 length, D gene. The D gene is left open where the match is weak.

cdr3_aa: ASSPPRDRGKAF; v_call: TRBV13; j_call: TRBJ1-1; cdr3_length: 12; d_call: TRBD1
cdr3_aa: ASSRIPGAWVVEQF; v_call: TRBV4-1; j_call: TRBJ2-1; cdr3_length: 14; d_call: NA
cdr3_aa: ASSQTTGGLTKNIQY; v_call: TRBV7-9; j_call: TRBJ2-4; cdr3_length: 15; d_call: TRBD1
cdr3_aa: ASSQDRTGSEQY; v_call: TRBV4-1; j_call: TRBJ2-7; cdr3_length: 12; d_call: NA
cdr3_aa: ASSPPGVSKTQY; v_call: TRBV27; j_call: TRBJ2-5; cdr3_length: 12; d_call: NA
cdr3_aa: ASSGVYEQY; v_call: TRBV2; j_call: TRBJ2-7; cdr3_length: 9; d_call: TRBD2
cdr3_aa: ASSQGPGTLEAF; v_call: TRBV4-3; j_call: TRBJ1-1; cdr3_length: 12; d_call: NA
cdr3_aa: ASSVSGGALSGYT; v_call: TRBV9; j_call: TRBJ1-2; cdr3_length: 13; d_call: NA
cdr3_aa: ASSAQGQETQY; v_call: TRBV9; j_call: TRBJ2-5; cdr3_length: 11; d_call: NA
cdr3_aa: ASSSPGMIYEQY; v_call: TRBV6-5; j_call: TRBJ2-7; cdr3_length: 12; d_call: NA
cdr3_aa: ASSSIGDITYGYT; v_call: TRBV5-6; j_call: TRBJ1-2; cdr3_length: 13; d_call: NA
cdr3_aa: ASSSGLQNTEAF; v_call: TRBV7-9; j_call: TRBJ1-1; cdr3_length: 12; d_call: NA
cdr3_aa: SARVRDSYEQY; v_call: TRBV20-1; j_call: TRBJ2-7; cdr3_length: 11; d_call: NA
cdr3_aa: ASSEDSGANVLT; v_call: TRBV6-1; j_call: TRBJ2-6; cdr3_length: 12; d_call: NA
cdr3_aa: ASRDRGGYT; v_call: TRBV27; j_call: TRBJ1-2; cdr3_length: 9; d_call: TRBD1
cdr3_aa: ASSVVGTFEETQY; v_call: TRBV9; j_call: TRBJ2-5; cdr3_length: 13; d_call: NA
cdr3_aa: SARVGRGQETQY; v_call: TRBV20-1; j_call: TRBJ2-5; cdr3_length: 12; d_call: TRBD2
cdr3_aa: ASRFQGAGEAF; v_call: TRBV6-5; j_call: TRBJ1-1; cdr3_length: 11; d_call: TRBD1
cdr3_aa: ASSYFERENTEAF; v_call: TRBV6-5; j_call: TRBJ1-1; cdr3_length: 13; d_call: NA
cdr3_aa: ASAKTSYEQY; v_call: TRBV7-9; j_call: TRBJ2-7; cdr3_length: 10; d_call: NA
cdr3_aa: ASSHGGGTEAF; v_call: TRBV4-1; j_call: TRBJ1-1; cdr3_length: 11; d_call: NA
cdr3_aa: SARDEAGQVDGYT; v_call: TRBV20-1; j_call: TRBJ1-2; cdr3_length: 13; d_call: NA
cdr3_aa: ASSQVITSGGGEQY; v_call: TRBV4-3; j_call: TRBJ2-7; cdr3_length: 14; d_call: TRBD2
cdr3_aa: ASTGGGSNEQF; v_call: TRBV5-4; j_call: TRBJ2-1; cdr3_length: 11; d_call: TRBD2
cdr3_aa: ASEASRNEQF; v_call: TRBV12-3/TRBV12-4; j_call: TRBJ2-1; cdr3_length: 10; d_call: NA
cdr3_aa: SARVLAELNEQF; v_call: TRBV20-1; j_call: TRBJ2-1; cdr3_length: 12; d_call: TRBD2
cdr3_aa: AWSGSSYNEQF; v_call: TRBV30; j_call: TRBJ2-1; cdr3_length: 11; d_call: NA
cdr3_aa: ASSSGTGLTEAF; v_call: TRBV6-5; j_call: TRBJ1-1; cdr3_length: 12; d_call: TRBD1
cdr3_aa: ASSPNEAVPETQY; v_call: TRBV11-2; j_call: TRBJ2-5; cdr3_length: 13; d_call: NA
cdr3_aa: ASSSFVAGAPKNIQY; v_call: TRBV7-9; j_call: TRBJ2-4; cdr3_length: 15; d_call: NA
cdr3_aa: ASSWRGVNEQF; v_call: TRBV27; j_call: TRBJ2-1; cdr3_length: 11; d_call: NA
cdr3_aa: SAPLAGYTDTQY; v_call: TRBV20-1; j_call: TRBJ2-3; cdr3_length: 12; d_call: TRBD2
cdr3_aa: ASSYRASYGYT; v_call: TRBV12-3/TRBV12-4; j_call: TRBJ1-2; cdr3_length: 11; d_call: NA
cdr3_aa: ASSGEASNTGELF; v_call: TRBV6-4; j_call: TRBJ2-2; cdr3_length: 13; d_call: NA
cdr3_aa: ASSSPSREVNTGELF; v_call: TRBV9; j_call: TRBJ2-2; cdr3_length: 15; d_call: NA
cdr3_aa: ASSLSGNGYT; v_call: TRBV7-6; j_call: TRBJ1-2; cdr3_length: 10; d_call: NA
cdr3_aa: ASSLWGGRDEQY; v_call: TRBV12-3/TRBV12-4; j_call: TRBJ2-7; cdr3_length: 12; d_call: NA
cdr3_aa: ASSPSGTGPFHEQY; v_call: TRBV7-8; j_call: TRBJ2-7; cdr3_length: 14; d_call: TRBD1
cdr3_aa: ASSQGIEGPETQY; v_call: TRBV4-2; j_call: TRBJ2-5; cdr3_length: 13; d_call: NA
cdr3_aa: ASSFGGAYT; v_call: TRBV5-4; j_call: TRBJ1-2; cdr3_length: 9; d_call: NA
cdr3_aa: ASSPTIVGETQY; v_call: TRBV12-3/TRBV12-4; j_call: TRBJ2-5; cdr3_length: 12; d_call: NA
cdr3_aa: ANSLGGLDGYT; v_call: TRBV7-3; j_call: TRBJ1-2; cdr3_length: 11; d_call: NA
cdr3_aa: SVEDAYGYT; v_call: TRBV29-1; j_call: TRBJ1-2; cdr3_length: 9; d_call: NA
cdr3_aa: ASSQDYSNQPQH; v_call: TRBV4-1; j_call: TRBJ1-5; cdr3_length: 12; d_call: NA
cdr3_aa: ASSNSGANVLT; v_call: TRBV7-2; j_call: TRBJ2-6; cdr3_length: 11; d_call: NA
cdr3_aa: ASSLAWGLAGEDTQY; v_call: TRBV5-6; j_call: TRBJ2-3; cdr3_length: 15; d_call: TRBD2
cdr3_aa: ASSLGVSRGDEKLF; v_call: TRBV7-9; j_call: TRBJ1-4; cdr3_length: 14; d_call: NA
cdr3_aa: SVEVADSNYGYT; v_call: TRBV29-1; j_call: TRBJ1-2; cdr3_length: 12; d_call: NA
cdr3_aa: ASSDSGRNTGELF; v_call: TRBV6-4; j_call: TRBJ2-2; cdr3_length: 13; d_call: NA
cdr3_aa: ASSQGTGDSYEQY; v_call: TRBV4-3; j_call: TRBJ2-7; cdr3_length: 13; d_call: TRBD1
cdr3_aa: ASNPWGGAYNEQF; v_call: TRBV13; j_call: TRBJ2-1; cdr3_length: 13; d_call: NA
cdr3_aa: ASSSQADTYEQY; v_call: TRBV7-9; j_call: TRBJ2-7; cdr3_length: 12; d_call: NA
cdr3_aa: ASRLQGGPETQY; v_call: TRBV28; j_call: TRBJ2-5; cdr3_length: 12; d_call: NA
cdr3_aa: ASSLEAGAAVDEQF; v_call: TRBV7-7; j_call: TRBJ2-1; cdr3_length: 14; d_call: TRBD2
cdr3_aa: SARGWREGNNEQF; v_call: TRBV20-1; j_call: TRBJ2-1; cdr3_length: 13; d_call: TRBD2
cdr3_aa: ASSILAGGFGDEQF; v_call: TRBV11-1; j_call: TRBJ2-1; cdr3_length: 14; d_call: TRBD2
cdr3_aa: ASNPQPNYGYT; v_call: TRBV6-2/TRBV6-3; j_call: TRBJ1-2; cdr3_length: 11; d_call: NA
cdr3_aa: ASSWSAEGY; v_call: TRBV12-3/TRBV12-4; j_call: TRBJ2-7; cdr3_length: 9; d_call: NA
cdr3_aa: SARAPDRDTEAF; v_call: TRBV20-1; j_call: TRBJ1-1; cdr3_length: 12; d_call: TRBD1